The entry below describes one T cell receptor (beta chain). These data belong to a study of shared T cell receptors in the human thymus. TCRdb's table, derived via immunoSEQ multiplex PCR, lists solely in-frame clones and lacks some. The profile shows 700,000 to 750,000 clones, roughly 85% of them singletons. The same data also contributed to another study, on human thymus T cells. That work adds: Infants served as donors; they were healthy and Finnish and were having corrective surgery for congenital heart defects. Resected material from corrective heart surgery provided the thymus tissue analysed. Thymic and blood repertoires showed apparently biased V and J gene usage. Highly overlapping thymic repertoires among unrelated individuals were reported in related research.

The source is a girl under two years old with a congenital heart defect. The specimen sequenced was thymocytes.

The CDR3 coding sequence is TGCGCCAGCAGCCAAGACGCCGGCACTGAAGCTTTCTTT. This sequence encodes CASSQDAGTEAFF. V usage is TRBV4-3 and J usage is TRBJ1-1; D is unclear. V was shortened by 0 bases and J by 4 bases, with 6 bases between the two germline ends. Germline CDR1 and CDR2: LGHNA and YSLEER. The CDR3 sequence is 13 residues long.